This T cell receptor (beta chain) is drawn from a study of T cell responses to AZD1222 COVID-19 vaccine. Study-wide points: There were vaccine-associated CD4 TCRs across spike, dominant at 160-218 and 743-854.

TCRdb keeps only in-frame clones here, not all; method: immunoSEQ multiplex PCR. This table has 150,000 to 200,000 clones, 87% appearing once. V lost 4 bases, J lost 0 bases, and 18 bases stayed unmatched. Germline CDR1 is MDHEN and CDR2 is SYDVKM. CDR3 size: 19 residues. This clone appeared once. Its antigen is still unknown. The V gene is TRBV28, the J gene TRBJ2-7; TRBD1 aligns across 7 bases. The receptor comes from an adult in good health. The specimen was peripheral blood, collected on day 0 of MenACWY control vaccination. CDR3 nucleotide sequence: TGTGCCAGCAGTTCCTACTCACCCTTCCTCCGGGACAGCTCCTACGAGCAGTACTTC. This codes for CASSSYSPFLRDSSYEQYF.